The T cell receptor beta chain under discussion was sequenced for a study of cytomegalovirus exposure and HLA in healthy donors. The study's findings and limits: Most TCR beta V segments were productive about 90% or about 30% of the time in an earlier analysis. Later, an analysis found that common viral pathogens appeared to be linked with several of the most significant clusters.

The CDR3 extends over 17 amino acids. Germline lookup yields CDR1 LNHDA and CDR2 SQIVND (reference sequence). Concerning this clone itself: Its cognate antigen is unknown. A junction boundary mismatches the germline segment, possibly from a read error.

The PCR used 60 Vbeta and 13 Jbeta primers. Sequencing used immunoSEQ multiplex PCR; TCRdb keeps in-frame clones, though not all of them. The sample consists of some 120,000 clones, around 78% of them appearing once. The TCR sequence derives from a man aged 50 to 59 in good health and CMV-seronegative. This chain connects TRBV19 to TRBJ1-1; maybe TRBD1 (6 bases). Sequenced: PBMCs. Here the CDR3 DNA reads TGTGCCAGTAGACTTACGCCCGGGGGGGCCACGAACACTGGAGCTTTCTTT. It yields the protein CASRLTPGGATNTGAFF.